Sequencing of this T cell receptor beta chain was carried out in a study of T cells in Graves' hyperthyroidism and ophthalmopathy. Study-level findings and limits: Stable hyperthyroidism was told apart from ophthalmopathy by a model built on 13 V-J features. Blood also showed most of the thyroid clonotypes that were expanded above 0.001. In validation, the model predicted ophthalmopathy. These predictions came a median 6.5 months before onset.

The ends were cut back, 6 bases at V and 9 bases at J, with 12 bases in the middle. The germline V gene has CDR1 SEHNR and CDR2 FQNEAQ (reference sequence). The CDR3 extends over 12 amino acids. Points on this clonotype: The antigen remains unidentified.

Lactation, pregnancy, other autoimmune disease or uncontrolled infection led to exclusion of patients. Amplification targeted TCR beta CDR3 regions from RNA transcripts. The study used the HTBI primer set for a first-round RT-PCR of the TCR CDR3. One entry per CDR3 protein results from TCRdb running MiXCR on the multiplex PCR reads. The sample yields 480,000 or so distinct CDR3 sequences, 40% to 50% seen once. This clonotype was sampled from an adult woman with Graves' disease, either hyperthyroidism or ophthalmopathy (not recorded which). This chain connects TRBV7-9 to TRBJ2-1; D could derive from TRBD1 or TRBD2 (5 bases each). Source material: peripheral blood or thyroid tissue (not recorded which). The CDR3 DNA reads TGTGCCAGCAGTCGCACGGGGCGTGAGCAGTTCTTC. Protein sequence: CASSRTGREQFF.